Shown below are 21 T cell receptor beta chains from a single sample sequenced in a study of CD8 T cells in Susac syndrome. RNA totalling roughly 0.5 to 1 ug underwent reverse transcription with random hexamers. One entry per CDR3 protein, called by TCRdb with MiXCR from the immunoSEQ multiplex PCR reads. The profile shows some 110,000 distinct CDR3 sequences, approximately 95% of them singletons. Sequencing was performed on CD8+ T cells from PBMCs. These TCRs come from a human donor with multiple sclerosis.

The V call is TRBV5-4, the J call TRBJ2-7, with 11 nucleotides matching TRBD1. The CDR3 runs 14 residues. Trimming removed 4 bases from V and 4 bases from J; junction bases left unmatched: 4. CDR1 is SGHNT, CDR2 YYREEE, per germline (reference sequence). In DNA form, the CDR3 reads TGTGCCAGCAGCGACGGACAGGGGGCTTACGAGCAGTACGTC. Residues: CASSDGQGAYEQYV.

This chain joins TRBV11-1 and TRBJ2-7; TRBD1 might be the D (6 bases). The CDR3 is made up of 15 amino acids. Germline V lookup: CDR1 SGHAT, CDR2 FQDESV (reference sequence). The V and J ends lost 1 base and 1 base respectively, with 11 bases between them. CDR3 DNA: TGTGCCAGCAGCTTAGGACAGGCACTATCCTACGAGCAGTACGTC. Its translation: CASSLGQALSYEQYV.

The gene calls are TRBV2 and TRBJ2-1; D unclear. The CDR3 covers 12 residues. The V and J ends lost 4 bases and 5 bases respectively, with 6 bases between them. Germline CDR1 and CDR2: SNHLY and FYNNEI. The CDR3 nucleotides are TGTGCCAGCAGTGCTAATGACAATGAGCAGTTCTTC. Translation gives CASSANDNEQFF.

The gene calls are TRBV27 and TRBJ1-2; TRBD1 aligns across 9 bases. The ends lost 3 bases at V and 8 bases at J; junction bases unmatched: 7. Per germline, CDR1 MNHEY and CDR2 SMNVEV (reference sequence). The CDR3 has 14 amino acids. CDR3 DNA sequence: TGTGCCAGCAGTTTTAACAGGGGGCGAGGCGGCTACACCTTC. This sequence encodes CASSFNRGRGGYTF.

The chain couples TRBV11-2 to TRBJ2-7; D ambiguous. V shed 5 bases and J shed 4 bases, with 12 bases lying between them. The CDR3 covers 13 residues. CDR1 and CDR2 from the germline V gene are SGHAT and FQNNGV. The CDR3 DNA sequence: TGTGCCAGCAGCCACCGGGCCCCATACGAGCAGTACTTC. As protein: CASSHRAPYEQYF.

This chain links TRBV24-1 with TRBJ2-1, with TRBD1 matching over 10 bases. The CDR3 consists of 13 residues. CDR1 and CDR2 from the germline V gene are KGHDR and SFDVKD. V was pared by 11 bases and J by 2 bases, with 2 bases of the junction left unmatched. The CDR3 reads CAIGTGAYNEQFF. The CDR3 nucleotides are TGTGCCATTGGGACAGGGGCCTACAATGAGCAGTTCTTC.

This chain links TRBV28 with TRBJ2-2; 9 bases align to TRBD2. The CDR3 is made up of 16 amino acids. CDR1 is MDHEN and CDR2 is SYDVKM in the germline V gene. V was clipped by 6 bases and J by 4 bases; unmatched bases: 9. CDR3 sequence: CASRDYSGSVTGELFF. CDR3 nucleotides: TGTGCCAGCAGGGATTATAGCGGGAGCGTCACCGGGGAGCTGTTTTTT.

V gene TRBV20-1 combines with J gene TRBJ2-7; no clear D. V lost 0 bases, J lost 3 bases, and 9 bases lay in between. The germline V gene encodes CDR1 DFQATT and CDR2 SNEGSKA (reference sequence). The CDR3 runs to 13 residues. CDR3 sequence: CSARDVGNYEQYF. CDR3 DNA sequence: TGCAGTGCTAGAGATGTAGGCAACTACGAGCAGTACTTC.

The table lists this clonotype with a few counts. The chain links TRBV18 to TRBJ2-1; 9 bases line up with TRBD1. The CDR3 is 14 residues long. Germline assignment: CDR1 KGHSH and CDR2 LQKENI. Trimming at V came to 3 bases and at J to 4 bases, leaving 1 base not matched to a gene. In DNA, the CDR3 is TGTGCCAGCTCACCCGGACAGGGGTACAATGAGCAGTTCTTC. It yields the protein CASSPGQGYNEQFF. Full variable domain (rest looked up from reference TRBV18 and TRBJ2-1): NAGVMQNPRHLVRRRGQEARLRCSPMKGHSHVYWYRQLPEEGLKFMVYLQKENIIDESGMPKERFSAEFPKEGPSILRIQQVVRGDSAAYFCASSPGQGYNEQFFGPGTRLTVL.

The rearrangement links TRBV4-1 to TRBJ2-5; D is uncertain. Trimming took off 0 bases at V and 0 bases at J, with 5 bases between the two ends. The length of the CDR3 is 14 residues. Per germline, CDR1 MGHRA and CDR2 YSYEKL. CDR3 protein: CASSQDYYQETQYF. Here the CDR3 DNA reads TGCGCCAGCAGCCAAGATTACTACCAAGAGACCCAGTACTTC.

This chain links TRBV7-9 with TRBJ1-1, with 10 bases that match TRBD1. CDR1 and CDR2 from the germline V gene are SEHNR and FQNEAQ (reference sequence). J was trimmed by 4 bases and V by 6 bases; bases with no gene match: 8. The CDR3 consists of 15 residues. The CDR3 protein is CASRDERTGGTEAFF. CDR3 coding DNA: TGTGCCAGCAGGGATGAGAGGACAGGGGGCACTGAAGCTTTCTTT.

This sequence joins TRBV4-1 and TRBJ1-2; 7 bases agree with TRBD1. The CDR3 has 16 amino acids. V lost 5 bases to trimming and J lost 4 bases; unmatched junction nucleotides: 13. Germline assignment: CDR1 MGHRA and CDR2 YSYEKL. The CDR3 loop is CASSADRAGGGYGYTF. CDR3 in DNA: TGCGCCAGCAGCGCCGACAGGGCCGGAGGGGGCTATGGCTACACCTTC.

The chain employs TRBV20-1 and TRBJ2-1; TRBD1 matches at 9 bases. The CDR3 totals 14 residues. The germline CDR1 and CDR2 sequences are DFQATT and SNEGSKA (reference sequence). J lost 6 bases, V lost 1 base, and 4 bases had no gene match. The CDR3 DNA sequence: TGCAGTGCTAGAGGCCCGGACAGGGGCAATGAGCAGTTCTTC. Its translation: CSARGPDRGNEQFF.

The gene calls are TRBV12-3 or TRBV12-4 and TRBJ2-7; TRBD2 aligns across 13 bases. The CDR3 loop spans 15 amino acids. Trimming cost V 6 bases and J 1 base; bases outside gene matches: 3. CDR3 loop: CASSKLAGGSYEQYF. In nucleotides, the CDR3 is TGTGCCAGCAGCAAACTAGCGGGGGGGTCCTACGAGCAGTACTTC.

The chain has TRBV6-1 and TRBJ2-7, with D possibly called TRBD1 or TRBD2 (6 bases each). Trimming removed 6 bases from V and 4 bases from J, with 13 bases in between. Germline-derived CDR1 and CDR2 are MNHNS and SASEGT. This CDR3 has 13 amino acids. This CDR3 is CASREGRGYEQYF. CDR3 sequence (DNA): TGTGCCAGCAGGGAGGGCAGGGGTTACGAGCAGTACTTC.

In its sample, this clonotype was seen once. The V gene is TRBV9, the J gene TRBJ1-3; D is ambiguous. Germline V gene data show CDR1 as SGDLS and CDR2 as YYNGEE. There are 16 residues in the CDR3. V was cut by 0 bases and J by 2 bases, with 12 bases left in between. The CDR3 spells CASSVDPGSTGNTIYF. In DNA form, the CDR3 reads TGTGCCAGCAGCGTAGATCCGGGGAGCACTGGAAACACCATATATTTT.

V gene TRBV20-1 combines with J gene TRBJ2-1; D is possibly TRBD2 (6 bases). The CDR3 is 14 amino acids. V lost 2 bases to trimming and J lost 7 bases, with 15 bases between them. The germline V gene has CDR1 DFQATT and CDR2 SNEGSKA (reference sequence). The CDR3 protein is CSARNPYGGNEQFF. DNA for the CDR3: TGCAGTGCTAGAAATCCGTATGGGGGGAATGAGCAGTTCTTC.

This clonotype was seen a handful of times. This chain joins TRBV7-8 and TRBJ2-7; D is possibly TRBD1 (5 bases). Germline values: CDR1 SGHVS, CDR2 FQNEAQ. This CDR3 comprises 14 residues. V lost 1 base and J 3 bases, leaving 10 bases between the germline ends. The CDR3 loop reads CASSLDRRLYEQYV. Here the CDR3 DNA reads TGTGCCAGCAGCTTAGACAGGAGACTCTACGAGCAGTACGTC.

This clonotype appeared a single time. This chain uses TRBV3-1 with TRBJ2-7; TRBD1 matches 8 bases. Germline lookup yields CDR1 LGHDT and CDR2 YNNKEL (reference sequence). This CDR3 has 14 amino acids. Trimming at V came to 4 bases and at J to 6 bases, leaving 8 bases not matched to a gene. The CDR3 nucleotides read TGTGCCAGCAGCCCCGACAGGGGAGAAGGCGAGCAGTACTTC. Amino acids: CASSPDRGEGEQYF.

This rearrangement joins TRBV15 to TRBJ2-7; TRBD2 aligns across 7 bases. The ends lost 0 bases at V and 4 bases at J; junction bases unmatched: 6. CDR3 length equals 15 residues. Germline V gene lookup returns CDR1 LNHNV and CDR2 YYDKDF (reference sequence). The CDR3 nucleotides read TGTGCCACCAGCAGAGATCGAACTAGCGCGTACGAGCAGTACTTC. It translates to CATSRDRTSAYEQYF.

This rearrangement joins TRBV11-2 to TRBJ1-1, with 9 nucleotides matching TRBD1. Looked up from germline, CDR1 is SGHAT and CDR2 is FQNNGV. V lost 4 bases and J lost 0; bases outside the gene matches: 3. CDR3 length: 15 residues. In nucleotides, the CDR3 is TGTGCCAGCAGCTCTTGGACAGGGGTGAACACTGAAGCTTTCTTT. The encoded protein is CASSSWTGVNTEAFF.